This T cell receptor (beta chain) originates from a study of Graves' ophthalmopathy and Graves' hyperthyroidism. Study-level background: The authors collected peripheral blood at initial diagnosis, before any treatment.

The CDR3 covers 15 residues. Germline assignment: CDR1 SGDLS and CDR2 YYNGEE. Whole-study results and caveats: Between ophthalmopathy and stable hyperthyroidism, a 13-signature model drew a separation with roughly 85% sensitivity and roughly 80% specificity.

Stable hyperthyroidism meant no ophthalmopathy within 18 months of follow-up. In the case of this clonotype: Its cognate antigen is unknown. Germline and junction disagree at one end, which may indicate a read error.

TCR beta CDR3 regions were amplified from RNA transcripts. In the first round, RT-PCR was carried out with HTBI primers, and a multiplex PCR formed the second round. MiXCR, run by TCRdb on the multiplex PCR reads, gives a single entry per CDR3 protein. The repertoire holds roughly 400,000 distinct CDR3 sequences, with roughly 14% as singletons. Specimen: peripheral blood. The chain combines TRBV9 with TRBJ1-1; D call uncertain. The clonotype originates from a woman between 18 and 29 years old with stable Graves' hyperthyroidism. The CDR3 DNA is TGTGCCAGCAGCGTTAGATCCGGGGTGAACACTGAATCTTTCTTT. This sequence encodes CASSVRSGVNTESFF.